The 15 T cell receptor beta chains presented below share a single source sample, sequenced in a study of early T cells in non-severe SARS-CoV-2 infection. Each CDR3 protein gets one entry after TCRdb re-called the 5' RACE reads with MiXCR. The table lists 60,000 or so distinct CDR3 sequences, around 8.5% of them singletons. The source material was whole blood. Receptors were obtained from an adult who was a healthcare worker with PCR-confirmed SARS-CoV-2 infection or an uninfected control (not recorded which).

This clonotype was seen more than once but under ten times. The V call is TRBV10-3, the J call TRBJ1-4; a weak D match, TRBD1 (5 bases). Trimming took off 5 bases at V and 7 bases at J, with 5 bases between the two ends. The CDR3 is made up of 11 amino acids. Germline V gives CDR1 ENHRY, CDR2 SYGVKD. The CDR3 DNA reads as TGTGCCATCAGTAGGGGTGAAAAACTGTTTTTT. Translation: CAISRGEKLFF.

The chain links TRBV6-6 to TRBJ1-2; tentatively, D is TRBD1 (5 bases). Trimming shortened V by 2 bases and J by 5 bases, and 9 bases separated the two germline ends. Germline CDR1 reads MNHNY; CDR2 reads SVGAGI (reference sequence). CDR3 length: 13 amino acids. CDR3 amino acids: CASSYLDTYGYTF. DNA for the CDR3: TGTGCCAGCAGTTACCTGGACACTTATGGCTACACCTTC.

This clonotype was counted many times. The chain combines TRBV9 with TRBJ2-3, with a tentative D call TRBD2 (7 bases). Germline V gene data show CDR1 as SGDLS and CDR2 as YYNGEE. The CDR3 is 14 residues long. The V gene lost 0 bases and the J gene lost 6 bases, with 11 bases spanning the gap. The CDR3 DNA follows: TGTGCCAGCAGCGTAGGGGCGGGGGCTGATACGCAGTATTTT. Translated: CASSVGAGADTQYF.

This chain's CDR3 is CAWTVSGANVLTF. For the CDR3, the DNA is TGTGCCTGGACAGTCTCTGGGGCCAACGTCCTGACTTTC. The chain links TRBV30 to TRBJ2-6; D unclear. Germline CDR1 and CDR2: GTSNPN and SVGIG (reference sequence). This CDR3 comprises 13 residues. Trimming cost V 4 bases and J 0 bases, with 4 bases left between them.

This rearrangement joins TRBV20-1 to TRBJ2-1; 7 bases map to TRBD2. The germline gives CDR1 DFQATT, CDR2 SNEGSKA (reference sequence). There are 13 residues in the CDR3. Trimming took 2 bases from V and 7 from J; bases not matched to a gene: 5. DNA for the CDR3: TGCAGTGCTAGATTCCGGCGGGGGAATGAGCAGTTCTTC. This gives the protein CSARFRRGNEQFF.

This clonotype was counted many times. The chain is built from TRBV12-5 and TRBJ2-2, with D possibly being TRBD1 (6 bases). Trimming removed 5 bases at V and 3 bases at J, with 10 bases between. The CDR3 runs 14 residues. Looked up from germline, CDR1 is LGHNT and CDR2 is FRNRAP. The CDR3 sequence is CASGTGSYTGELFF. The CDR3, as DNA: TGTGCTAGTGGTACAGGGTCTTACACCGGGGAGCTGTTTTTT.

There are many counts of this clonotype. This chain joins TRBV18 and TRBJ1-3; unclear D gene. The CDR3 contains 15 residues. Trimming shortened V by 2 bases and J by 0 bases, and 8 bases separated the two germline ends. Looked up from germline, CDR1 is KGHSH and CDR2 is LQKENI. The CDR3 region has the DNA TGTGCCAGCTCACCAAGAGAAGTCTCTGGAAACACCATATATTTT. The encoded protein is CASSPREVSGNTIYF.

The V gene is TRBV5-1, the J gene TRBJ2-3; tentative D call: TRBD1 (6 bases). CDR3 length: 15 residues. Germline-derived CDR1 and CDR2 are SGHRS and YFSETQ. V was shortened by 1 base and J by 1 base, with 10 bases between the two germline ends. The CDR3 bases are TGCGCCAGCAGCTTGACAGGGTCCGGCACAGATACGCAGTATTTT. As protein: CASSLTGSGTDTQYF.

In its sample, this clonotype was seen a few times. J is TRBJ2-7 and V is TRBV18, with 7 bases fitting TRBD1. J was trimmed by 3 bases and V by 4 bases; bases with no gene match: 9. The length of the CDR3 is 15 residues. CDR1 is KGHSH and CDR2 is LQKENI in the germline V gene. The CDR3 loop is CASSLGDSGYYEQYF. The CDR3 coding sequence is TGTGCCAGCTCACTCGGGGACAGTGGCTACTACGAGCAGTACTTC.

This clonotype was counted ten times or more. V usage is TRBV20-1 and J usage is TRBJ2-5; possibly TRBD2 for D (6 bases). V was shortened by 5 bases and J by 2 bases, with 9 bases between the two germline ends. This CDR3 spans 12 amino acids. In germline, CDR1 is DFQATT, CDR2 SNEGSKA (reference sequence). This CDR3 is CSAGAGQETQYF. CDR3 coding DNA: TGCAGTGCTGGGGCGGGGCAAGAGACCCAGTACTTC.

This clonotype qualifies as medium-sized. V gene TRBV4-1 combines with J gene TRBJ1-1; no definite D call. Germline CDR1 reads MGHRA; CDR2 reads YSYEKL. The ends were cut back, 0 bases at V and 4 bases at J, with 15 bases in the middle. This CDR3 comprises 16 residues. The CDR3 DNA reads TGCGCCAGCAGCCAAGATAATTATCGGTGGAGCACTGAAGCTTTCTTT. Translating gives CASSQDNYRWSTEAFF.

This clonotype was observed many times. The CDR3 bases are TGCGCCAGCAGCCCTTCTAGCGGGGCGGGATACATTCAGTACTTC. Its protein is CASSPSSGAGYIQYF. The chain employs TRBV4-1 and TRBJ2-4, with 9 bases aligning to TRBD2. There are 15 residues in the CDR3. The germline gives CDR1 MGHRA, CDR2 YSYEKL. V dropped 4 bases and J dropped 8; count of bases not matched to a gene: 9.

The chain uses TRBV4-1 and TRBJ1-2; TRBD1 is a possible D gene (5 bases). The CDR3 totals 13 residues. Trimming took 6 bases from V and 2 from J, leaving 10 bases between them. Germline loops: CDR1 MGHRA, CDR2 YSYEKL. CDR3 protein: CASSLQENYGYTF. The CDR3, as DNA: TGCGCCAGCAGTCTACAGGAGAACTATGGCTACACCTTC.

The V gene is TRBV12-3 or TRBV12-4, the J gene TRBJ1-3, with D unclear. The CDR3 is made up of 14 amino acids. V was trimmed by 6 bases and J by 4 bases, leaving 13 bases between them. CDR3: CASRLTMTGNTIYF. Written as DNA, the CDR3 is TGTGCCAGCAGACTTACAATGACGGGAAACACCATATATTTT.

V is TRBV6-5 and J is TRBJ2-2; D is perhaps TRBD1 (6 bases). In germline, CDR1 is MNHEY, CDR2 SVGAGI. The germline V and J ends were trimmed by 6 bases and 1 base, with 12 bases remaining between them. The CDR3 is made up of 15 amino acids. The CDR3 coding sequence is TGTGCCAGCAGCCCAGGGGTACTGAACACCGGGGAGCTGTTTTTT. Residues: CASSPGVLNTGELFF.